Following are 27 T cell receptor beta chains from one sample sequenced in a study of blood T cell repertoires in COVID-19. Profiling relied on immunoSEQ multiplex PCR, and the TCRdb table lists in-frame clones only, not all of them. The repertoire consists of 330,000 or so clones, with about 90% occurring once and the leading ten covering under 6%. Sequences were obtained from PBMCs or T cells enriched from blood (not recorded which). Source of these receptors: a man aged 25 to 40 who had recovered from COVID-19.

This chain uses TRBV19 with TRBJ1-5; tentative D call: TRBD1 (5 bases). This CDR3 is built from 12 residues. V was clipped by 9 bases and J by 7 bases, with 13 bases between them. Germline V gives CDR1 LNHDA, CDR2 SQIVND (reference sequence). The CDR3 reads CARQVLGQPQHF. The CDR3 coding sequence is TGTGCCAGACAGGTCCTCGGGCAGCCCCAGCATTTT.

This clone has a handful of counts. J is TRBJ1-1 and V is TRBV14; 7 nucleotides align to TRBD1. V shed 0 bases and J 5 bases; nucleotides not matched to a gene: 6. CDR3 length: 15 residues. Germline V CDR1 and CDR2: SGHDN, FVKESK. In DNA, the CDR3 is TGTGCCAGCAGCCAAGACAGACAGGGAAGAACTGAAGCTTTCTTT. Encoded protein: CASSQDRQGRTEAFF.

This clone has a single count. CDR3 nucleotide sequence: TGTGCCATCAGTGGCGAACAGGGTGGAAACACTGAAGCTTTCTTT. It yields the protein CAISGEQGGNTEAFF. The chain carries TRBV10-3 and TRBJ1-1, with TRBD1 as a possible D gene (6 bases). V lost 4 bases and J 2 bases, leaving 14 bases between the germline ends. Per the germline V gene, CDR1 is ENHRY and CDR2 is SYGVKD. The CDR3 contains 15 residues.

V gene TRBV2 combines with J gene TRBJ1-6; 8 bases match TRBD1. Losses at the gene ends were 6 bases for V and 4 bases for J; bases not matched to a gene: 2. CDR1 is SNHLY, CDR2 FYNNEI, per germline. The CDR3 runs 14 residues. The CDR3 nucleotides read TGTGCCAGCAGGGACAGGGCGTATAATTCACCCCTCCACTTT. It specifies CASRDRAYNSPLHF.

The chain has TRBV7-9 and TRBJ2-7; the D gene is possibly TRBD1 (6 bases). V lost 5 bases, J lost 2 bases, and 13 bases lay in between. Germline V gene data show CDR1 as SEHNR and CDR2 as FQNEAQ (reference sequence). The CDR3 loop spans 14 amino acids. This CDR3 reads CASSKQGKPYEQYF. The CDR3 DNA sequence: TGTGCCAGCAGCAAACAGGGAAAACCCTACGAGCAGTACTTC.

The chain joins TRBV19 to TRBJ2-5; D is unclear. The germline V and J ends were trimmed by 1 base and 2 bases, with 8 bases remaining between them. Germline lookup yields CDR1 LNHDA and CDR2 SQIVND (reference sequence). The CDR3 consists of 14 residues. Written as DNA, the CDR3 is TGTGCCAGTAGTATAGTGGCAGCGCAAGAGACCCAGTACTTC. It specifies CASSIVAAQETQYF.

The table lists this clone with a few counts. DNA for the CDR3: TGTGCCAGTAGTATTGCCGGATTTCAGGGGGCCTCGAATCAGCCCCAGCATTTT. Amino acids: CASSIAGFQGASNQPQHF. The rearrangement joins TRBV19 to TRBJ1-5; 8 positions agree with TRBD1. This CDR3 has 18 residues. J lost 4 bases, V lost 3 bases, and 14 bases had no gene match. Germline assignment: CDR1 LNHDA and CDR2 SQIVND (reference sequence).

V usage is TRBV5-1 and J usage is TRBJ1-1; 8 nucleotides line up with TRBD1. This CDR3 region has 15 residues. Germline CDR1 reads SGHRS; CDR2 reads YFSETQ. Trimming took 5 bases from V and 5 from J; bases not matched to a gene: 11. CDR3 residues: CASRPADRVKTEAFF. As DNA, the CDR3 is TGCGCCAGCAGACCGGCGGACAGGGTAAAAACTGAAGCTTTCTTT.

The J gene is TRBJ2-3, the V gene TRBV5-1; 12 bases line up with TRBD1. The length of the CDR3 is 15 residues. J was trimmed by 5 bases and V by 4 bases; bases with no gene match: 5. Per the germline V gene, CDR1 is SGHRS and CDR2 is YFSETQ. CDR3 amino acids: CASSPGQGAVDTQYF. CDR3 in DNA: TGCGCCAGCAGCCCGGGACAGGGGGCGGTAGATACGCAGTATTTT.

CDR3 coding DNA: TGCGCCAGCAGCCCTAGCGGGGGGACCACCGGGGAGCTGTTTTTT. Translated: CASSPSGGTTGELFF. The genes are TRBV5-1 and TRBJ2-2; 11 bases map to TRBD2. The junction had 3 bases not matched to a gene; V was cut back by 4 bases and J by 4 bases. The CDR3 is 15 residues long. Germline V gives CDR1 SGHRS, CDR2 YFSETQ.

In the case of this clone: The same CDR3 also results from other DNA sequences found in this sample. As DNA, the CDR3 is TGCGCCAGCAGCTTGGCCATTGCAGATACGCAGTATTTT. It yields the protein CASSLAIADTQYF. The chain carries TRBV5-1 and TRBJ2-3, with D hard to call. The CDR3 runs to 13 residues. Germline CDR1 reads SGHRS; CDR2 reads YFSETQ. Trimming left V 0 bases short and J 4 bases short, with 6 bases between.

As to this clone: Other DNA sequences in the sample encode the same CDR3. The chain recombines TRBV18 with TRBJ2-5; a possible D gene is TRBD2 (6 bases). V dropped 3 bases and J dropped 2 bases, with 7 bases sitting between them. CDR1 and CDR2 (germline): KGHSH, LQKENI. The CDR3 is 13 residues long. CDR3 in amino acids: CASSPAGQETQYF. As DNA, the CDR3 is TGTGCCAGCTCACCGGCGGGGCAAGAGACCCAGTACTTC.

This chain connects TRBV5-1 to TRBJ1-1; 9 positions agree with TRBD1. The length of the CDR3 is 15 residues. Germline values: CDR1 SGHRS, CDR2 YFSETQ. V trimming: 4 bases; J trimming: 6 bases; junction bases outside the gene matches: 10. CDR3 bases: TGCGCCAGCAGCGGGGGGACAGGGTGGTACGCTGAAGCTTTCTTT. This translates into CASSGGTGWYAEAFF. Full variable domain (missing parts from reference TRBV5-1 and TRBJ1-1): KAGVTQTPRYLIKTRGQQVTLSCSPISGHRSVSWYQQTPGQGLQFLFEYFSETQRNKGNFPGRFSGRQFSNSRSEMNVSTLELGDSALYLCASSGGTGWYAEAFFGQGTRLTVV.

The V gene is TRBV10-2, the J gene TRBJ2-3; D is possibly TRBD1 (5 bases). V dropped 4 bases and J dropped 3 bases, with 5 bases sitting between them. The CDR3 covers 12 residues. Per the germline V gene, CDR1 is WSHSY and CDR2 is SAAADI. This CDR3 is CASSGQTDTQYF. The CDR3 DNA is TGCGCCAGCAGTGGACAGACAGATACGCAGTATTTT.

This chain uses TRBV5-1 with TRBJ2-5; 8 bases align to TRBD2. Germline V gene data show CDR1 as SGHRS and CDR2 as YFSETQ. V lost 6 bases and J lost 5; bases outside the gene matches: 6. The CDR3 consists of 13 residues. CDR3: CASTSGGKETQYF. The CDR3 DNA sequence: TGCGCCAGCACAAGCGGGGGCAAGGAGACCCAGTACTTC.

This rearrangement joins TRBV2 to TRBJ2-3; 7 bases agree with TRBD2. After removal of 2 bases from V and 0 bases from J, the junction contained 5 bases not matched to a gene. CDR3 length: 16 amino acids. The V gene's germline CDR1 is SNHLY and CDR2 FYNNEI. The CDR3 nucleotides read TGTGCCAGCAGTGAATGGGCGGGGGAAAGCACAGATACGCAGTATTTT. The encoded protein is CASSEWAGESTDTQYF.

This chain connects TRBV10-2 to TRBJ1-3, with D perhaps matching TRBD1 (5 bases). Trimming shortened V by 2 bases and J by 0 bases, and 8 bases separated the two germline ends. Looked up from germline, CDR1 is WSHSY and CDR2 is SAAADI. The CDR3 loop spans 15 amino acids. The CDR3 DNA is TGCGCCAGCAGTGAGGTGGGGCTCTCTGGAAACACCATATATTTT. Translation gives CASSEVGLSGNTIYF.

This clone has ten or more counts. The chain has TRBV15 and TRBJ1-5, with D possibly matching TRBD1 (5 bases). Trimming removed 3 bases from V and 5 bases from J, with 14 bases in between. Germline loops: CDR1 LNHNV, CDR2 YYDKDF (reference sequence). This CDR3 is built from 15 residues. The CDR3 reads CATSRGREGHQPQHF. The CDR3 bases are TGTGCCACCAGCAGGGGAAGGGAGGGGCATCAGCCCCAGCATTTT.

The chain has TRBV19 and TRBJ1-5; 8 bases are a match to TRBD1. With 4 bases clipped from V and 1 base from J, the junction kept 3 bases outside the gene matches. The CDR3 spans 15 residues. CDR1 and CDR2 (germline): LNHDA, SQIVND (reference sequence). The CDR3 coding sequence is TGTGCCAGTAGTAGGACAGGGTTGAGCAATCAGCCCCAGCATTTT. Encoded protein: CASSRTGLSNQPQHF.

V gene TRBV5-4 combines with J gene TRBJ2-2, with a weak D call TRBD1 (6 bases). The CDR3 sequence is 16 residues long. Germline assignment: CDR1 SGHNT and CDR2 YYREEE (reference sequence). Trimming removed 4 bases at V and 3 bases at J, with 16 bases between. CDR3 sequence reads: CASSRAQGIDTGELFF. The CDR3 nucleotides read TGTGCCAGCAGCAGGGCGCAGGGGATAGACACCGGGGAGCTGTTTTTT.

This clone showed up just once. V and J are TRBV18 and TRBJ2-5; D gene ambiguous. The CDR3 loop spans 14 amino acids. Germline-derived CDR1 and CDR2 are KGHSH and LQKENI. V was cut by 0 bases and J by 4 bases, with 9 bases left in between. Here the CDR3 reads CASSPPPLAETQYF. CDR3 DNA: TGTGCCAGCTCACCACCTCCCCTGGCAGAGACCCAGTACTTC.

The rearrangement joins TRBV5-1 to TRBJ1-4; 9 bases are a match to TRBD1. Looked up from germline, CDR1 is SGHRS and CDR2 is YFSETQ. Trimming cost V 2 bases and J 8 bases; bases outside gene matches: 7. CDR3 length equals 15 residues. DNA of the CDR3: TGCGCCAGCAGCTTAGAACAGGGGGCGAAAGAAAAACTGTTTTTT. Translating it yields CASSLEQGAKEKLFF. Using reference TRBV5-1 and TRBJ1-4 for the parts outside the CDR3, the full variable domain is KAGVTQTPRYLIKTRGQQVTLSCSPISGHRSVSWYQQTPGQGLQFLFEYFSETQRNKGNFPGRFSGRQFSNSRSEMNVSTLELGDSALYLCASSLEQGAKEKLFFGSGTQLSVL.

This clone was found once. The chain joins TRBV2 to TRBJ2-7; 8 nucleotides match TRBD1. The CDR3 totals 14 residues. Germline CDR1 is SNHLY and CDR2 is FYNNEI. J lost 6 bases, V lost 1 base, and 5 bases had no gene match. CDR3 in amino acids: CASSEGQGRPEQYF. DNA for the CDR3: TGTGCCAGCAGTGAAGGACAGGGGAGGCCCGAGCAGTACTTC.

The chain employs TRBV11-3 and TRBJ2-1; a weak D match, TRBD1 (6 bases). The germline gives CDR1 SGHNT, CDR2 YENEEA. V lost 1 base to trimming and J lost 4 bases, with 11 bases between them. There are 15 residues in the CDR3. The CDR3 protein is CASSLVGQGYNEQFF. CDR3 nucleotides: TGTGCCAGCAGCTTAGTCGGCCAGGGGTACAATGAGCAGTTCTTC.

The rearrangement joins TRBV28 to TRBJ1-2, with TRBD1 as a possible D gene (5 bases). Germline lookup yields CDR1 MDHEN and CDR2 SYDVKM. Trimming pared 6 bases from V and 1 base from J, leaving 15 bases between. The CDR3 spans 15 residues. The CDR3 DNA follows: TGTGCCAGCAGAACCTCAAGACAGCTTAACTATGGCTACACCTTC. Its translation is CASRTSRQLNYGYTF.

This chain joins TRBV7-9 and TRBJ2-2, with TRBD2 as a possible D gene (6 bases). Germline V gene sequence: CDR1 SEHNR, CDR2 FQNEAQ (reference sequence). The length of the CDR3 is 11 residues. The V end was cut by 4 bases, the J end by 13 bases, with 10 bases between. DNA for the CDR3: TGTGCCAGCAGCTGGGGACTGTGGCTGTTTTTT. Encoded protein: CASSWGLWLFF.

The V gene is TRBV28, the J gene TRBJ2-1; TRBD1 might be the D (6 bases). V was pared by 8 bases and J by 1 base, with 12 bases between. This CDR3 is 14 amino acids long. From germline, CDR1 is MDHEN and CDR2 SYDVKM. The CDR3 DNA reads TGTGCCAGCTTGGACAGACAGTCCTACAATGAGCAGTTCTTC. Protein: CASLDRQSYNEQFF. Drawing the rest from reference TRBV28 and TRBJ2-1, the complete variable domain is DVKVTQSSRYLVKRTGEKVFLECVQDMDHENMFWYRQDPGLGLRLIYFSYDVKMKEKGDIPEGYSVSREKKERFSLILESASTNQTSMYLCASLDRQSYNEQFFGPGTRLTVL.